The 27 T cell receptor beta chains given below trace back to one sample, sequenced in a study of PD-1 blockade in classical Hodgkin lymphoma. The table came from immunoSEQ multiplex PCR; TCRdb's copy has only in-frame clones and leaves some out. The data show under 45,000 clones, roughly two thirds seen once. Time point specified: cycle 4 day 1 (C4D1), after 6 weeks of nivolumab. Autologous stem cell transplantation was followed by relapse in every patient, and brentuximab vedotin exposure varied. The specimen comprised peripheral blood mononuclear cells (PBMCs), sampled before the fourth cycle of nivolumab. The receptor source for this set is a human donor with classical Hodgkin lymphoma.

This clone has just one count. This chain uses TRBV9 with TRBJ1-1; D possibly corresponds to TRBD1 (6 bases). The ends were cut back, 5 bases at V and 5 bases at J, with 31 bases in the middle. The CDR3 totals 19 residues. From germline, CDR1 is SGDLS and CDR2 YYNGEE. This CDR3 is CASSYEGAAVGAVGTEAFF. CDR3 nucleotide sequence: TGTGCCAGCAGTTATGAAGGGGCGGCTGTGGGGGCTGTGGGGACTGAAGCTTTCTTT.

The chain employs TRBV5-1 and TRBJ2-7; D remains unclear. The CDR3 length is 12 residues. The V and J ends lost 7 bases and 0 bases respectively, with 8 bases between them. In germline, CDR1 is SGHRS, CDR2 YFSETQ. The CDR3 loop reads CASRASSYEQYF. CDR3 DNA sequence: TGCGCCAGCCGAGCAAGCTCCTACGAGCAGTACTTC.

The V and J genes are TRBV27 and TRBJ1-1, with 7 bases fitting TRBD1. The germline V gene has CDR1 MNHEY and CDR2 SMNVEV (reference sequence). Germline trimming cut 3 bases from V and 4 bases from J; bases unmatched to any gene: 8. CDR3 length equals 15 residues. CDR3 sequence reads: CASSLLQGPGTEAFF. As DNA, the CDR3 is TGTGCCAGCAGTTTGTTACAGGGGCCGGGCACTGAAGCTTTCTTT.

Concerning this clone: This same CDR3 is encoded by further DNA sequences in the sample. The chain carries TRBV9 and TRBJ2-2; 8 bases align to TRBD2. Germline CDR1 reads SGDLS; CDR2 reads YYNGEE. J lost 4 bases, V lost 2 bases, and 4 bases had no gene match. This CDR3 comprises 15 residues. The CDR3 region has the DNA TGTGCCAGCAGCGTCGGGGGGGGCTCCACCGGGGAGCTGTTTTTT. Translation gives CASSVGGGSTGELFF.

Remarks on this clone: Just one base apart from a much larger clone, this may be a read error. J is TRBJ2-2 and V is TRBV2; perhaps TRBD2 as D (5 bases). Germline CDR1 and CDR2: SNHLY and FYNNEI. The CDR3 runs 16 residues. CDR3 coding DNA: TGTGTCAGCAAAACCGGACTTACCGCAAACACCGGGGAGCTGTTTTTT. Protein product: CVSKTGLTANTGELFF.

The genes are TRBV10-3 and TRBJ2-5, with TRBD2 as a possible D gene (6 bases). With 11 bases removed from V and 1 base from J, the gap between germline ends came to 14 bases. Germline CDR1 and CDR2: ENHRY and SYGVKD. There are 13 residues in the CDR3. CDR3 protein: CAVARGTQETQYF. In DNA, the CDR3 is TGTGCCGTCGCTCGGGGGACCCAAGAGACCCAGTACTTC.

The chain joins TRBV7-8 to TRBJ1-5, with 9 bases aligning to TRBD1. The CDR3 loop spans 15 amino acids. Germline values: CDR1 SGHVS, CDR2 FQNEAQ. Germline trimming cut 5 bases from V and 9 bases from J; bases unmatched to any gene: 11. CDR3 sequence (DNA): TGTGCCAGCAGCCCGGACAGGGGCGTACCTAGGCCCCAGCATTTT. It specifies CASSPDRGVPRPQHF.

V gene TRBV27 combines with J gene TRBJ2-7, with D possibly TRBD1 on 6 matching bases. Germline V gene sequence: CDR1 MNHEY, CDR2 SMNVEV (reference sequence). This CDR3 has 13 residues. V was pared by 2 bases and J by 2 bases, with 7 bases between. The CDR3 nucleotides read TGTGCCAGCAGTTTAACAGGGCCCTACGAGCAGTACTTC. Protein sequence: CASSLTGPYEQYF.

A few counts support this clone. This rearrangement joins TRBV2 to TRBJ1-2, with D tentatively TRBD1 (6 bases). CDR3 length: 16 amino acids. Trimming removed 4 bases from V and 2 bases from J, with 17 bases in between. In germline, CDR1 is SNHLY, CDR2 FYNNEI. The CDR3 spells CASSAAKRDINYGYTF. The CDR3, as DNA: TGTGCCAGCAGTGCCGCAAAGAGGGACATAAACTATGGCTACACCTTC.

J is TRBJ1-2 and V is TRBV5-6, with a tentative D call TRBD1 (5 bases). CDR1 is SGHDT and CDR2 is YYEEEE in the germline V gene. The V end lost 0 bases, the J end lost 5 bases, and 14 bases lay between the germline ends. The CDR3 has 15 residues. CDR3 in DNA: TGTGCCAGCAGCTTGGTGGGCAGGGAAGGATATGGCTACACCTTC. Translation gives CASSLVGREGYGYTF. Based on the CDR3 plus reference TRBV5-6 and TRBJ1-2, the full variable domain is DAGVTQSPTHLIKTRGQQVTLRCSPKSGHDTVSWYQQALGQGPQFIFQYYEEEERQRGNFPDRFSGHQFPNYSSELNVNALLLGDSALYLCASSLVGREGYGYTFGSGTRLTVV.

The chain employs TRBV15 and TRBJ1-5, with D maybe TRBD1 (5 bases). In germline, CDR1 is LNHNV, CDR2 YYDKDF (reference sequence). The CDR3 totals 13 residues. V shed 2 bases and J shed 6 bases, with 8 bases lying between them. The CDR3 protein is CATSRYRGQPQHF. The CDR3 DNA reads TGTGCCACCAGCAGATATAGGGGTCAGCCCCAGCATTTT.

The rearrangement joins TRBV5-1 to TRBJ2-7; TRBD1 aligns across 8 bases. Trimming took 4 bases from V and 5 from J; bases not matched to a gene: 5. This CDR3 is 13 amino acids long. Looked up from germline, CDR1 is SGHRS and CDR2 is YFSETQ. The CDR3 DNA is TGCGCCAGCAGCAGGGCGACAGGGGACGAGCAGTACTTC. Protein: CASSRATGDEQYF.

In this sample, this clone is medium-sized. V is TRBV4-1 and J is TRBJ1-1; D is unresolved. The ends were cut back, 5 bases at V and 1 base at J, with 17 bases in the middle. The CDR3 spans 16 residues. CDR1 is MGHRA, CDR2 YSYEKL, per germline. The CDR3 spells CASSSQSGFPNTEAFF. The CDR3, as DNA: TGCGCCAGCAGCTCTCAAAGCGGGTTTCCGAACACTGAAGCTTTCTTT.

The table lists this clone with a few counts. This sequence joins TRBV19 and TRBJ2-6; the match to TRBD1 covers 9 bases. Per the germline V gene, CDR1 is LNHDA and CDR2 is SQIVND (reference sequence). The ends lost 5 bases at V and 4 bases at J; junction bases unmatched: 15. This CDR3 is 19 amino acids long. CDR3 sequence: CASSLTSPGQGGGANVLTF. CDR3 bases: TGTGCCAGTAGTCTCACTTCACCGGGACAGGGTGGCGGGGCCAACGTCCTGACTTTC.

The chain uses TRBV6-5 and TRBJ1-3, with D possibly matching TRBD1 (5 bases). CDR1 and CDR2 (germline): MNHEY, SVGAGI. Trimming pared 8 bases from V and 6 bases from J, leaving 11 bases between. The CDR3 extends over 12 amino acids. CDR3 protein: CASGTGENTIYF. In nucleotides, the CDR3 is TGTGCCAGCGGCACAGGCGAAAACACCATATATTTT.

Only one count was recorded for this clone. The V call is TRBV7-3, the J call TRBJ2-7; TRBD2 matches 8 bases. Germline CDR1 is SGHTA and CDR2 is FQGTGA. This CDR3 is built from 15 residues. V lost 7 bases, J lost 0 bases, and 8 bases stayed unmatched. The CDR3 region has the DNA TGTGCCAGCAAGACACAGCGGGGGCCCTCCTACGAGCAGTACTTC. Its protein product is CASKTQRGPSYEQYF.

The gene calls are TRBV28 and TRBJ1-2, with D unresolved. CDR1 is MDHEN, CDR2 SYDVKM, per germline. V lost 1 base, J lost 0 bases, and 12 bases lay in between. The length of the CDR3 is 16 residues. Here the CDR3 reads CASSLSVTPPNYGYTF. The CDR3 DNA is TGTGCCAGCAGTTTATCCGTTACACCTCCTAACTATGGCTACACCTTC.

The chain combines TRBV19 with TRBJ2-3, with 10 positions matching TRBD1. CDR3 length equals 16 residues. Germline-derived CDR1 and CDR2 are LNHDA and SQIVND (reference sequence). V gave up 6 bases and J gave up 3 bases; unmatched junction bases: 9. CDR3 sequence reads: CASRPAGTGATDTQYF. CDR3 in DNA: TGTGCCAGTAGGCCGGCCGGGACAGGGGCAACAGATACGCAGTATTTT.

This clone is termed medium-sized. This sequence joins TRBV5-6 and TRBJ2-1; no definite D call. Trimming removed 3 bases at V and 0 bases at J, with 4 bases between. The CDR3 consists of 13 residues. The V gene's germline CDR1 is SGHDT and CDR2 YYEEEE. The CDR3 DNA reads TGTGCCAGCAGCTGGAGCTCCTACAATGAGCAGTTCTTC. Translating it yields CASSWSSYNEQFF. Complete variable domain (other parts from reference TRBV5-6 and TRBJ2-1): DAGVTQSPTHLIKTRGQQVTLRCSPKSGHDTVSWYQQALGQGPQFIFQYYEEEERQRGNFPDRFSGHQFPNYSSELNVNALLLGDSALYLCASSWSSYNEQFFGPGTRLTVL.

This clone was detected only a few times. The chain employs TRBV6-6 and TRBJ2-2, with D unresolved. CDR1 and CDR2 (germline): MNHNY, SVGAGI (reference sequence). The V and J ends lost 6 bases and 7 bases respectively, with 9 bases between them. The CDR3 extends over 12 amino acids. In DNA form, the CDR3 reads TGTGCCAGCAGCCCAGGTGGCGGGGAGCTGTTTTTT. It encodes CASSPGGGELFF.

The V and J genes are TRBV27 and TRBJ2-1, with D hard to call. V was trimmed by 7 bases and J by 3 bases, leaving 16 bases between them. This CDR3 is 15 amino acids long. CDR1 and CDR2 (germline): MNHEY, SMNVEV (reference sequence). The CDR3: CASTVPRPGYNEQFF. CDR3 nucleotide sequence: TGTGCCAGCACCGTTCCCAGGCCTGGCTACAATGAGCAGTTCTTC.

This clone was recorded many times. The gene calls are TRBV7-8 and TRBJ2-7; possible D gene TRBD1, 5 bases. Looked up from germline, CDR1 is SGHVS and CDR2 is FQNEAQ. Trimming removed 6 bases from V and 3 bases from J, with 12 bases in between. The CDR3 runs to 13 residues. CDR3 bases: TGTGCCAGCAGGGGGCAGGGTGTCTACGAGCAGTACTTC. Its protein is CASRGQGVYEQYF. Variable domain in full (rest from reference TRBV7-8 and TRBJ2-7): GAGVSQSPRYKVAKRGQDVALRCDPISGHVSLFWYQQALGQGPEFLTYFQNEAQLDKSGLPSDRFFAERPEGSVSTLKIQRTQQEDSAVYLCASRGQGVYEQYFGPGTRLTVT.

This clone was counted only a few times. The CDR3: CATSDRVFGYTF. CDR3 bases: TGTGCCACCTCGGACAGGGTATTTGGCTACACCTTC. The chain uses TRBV7-6 and TRBJ1-2; 8 nucleotides match TRBD1. This CDR3 is built from 12 residues. Germline trimming cut 10 bases from V and 7 bases from J; bases unmatched to any gene: 8. Germline V gene sequence: CDR1 SGHVS, CDR2 FNYEAQ. Based on the CDR3 plus reference TRBV7-6 and TRBJ1-2, the full variable domain is GAGVSQSPRYKVTKRGQDVALRCDPISGHVSLYWYRQALGQGPEFLTYFNYEAQQDKSGLPNDRFSAERPEGSISTLTIQRTEQRDSAMYRCATSDRVFGYTFGSGTRLTVV.

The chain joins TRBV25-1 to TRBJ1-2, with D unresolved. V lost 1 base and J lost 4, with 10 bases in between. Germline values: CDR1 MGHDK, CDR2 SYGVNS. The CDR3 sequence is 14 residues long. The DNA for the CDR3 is TGTGCCAGCAGTGAATCTGTCAGTTTCTATGGCTACACCTTC. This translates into CASSESVSFYGYTF.

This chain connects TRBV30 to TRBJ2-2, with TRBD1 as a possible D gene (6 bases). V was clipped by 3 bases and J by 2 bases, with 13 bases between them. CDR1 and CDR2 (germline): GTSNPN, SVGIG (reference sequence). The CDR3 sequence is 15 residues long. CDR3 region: CAWRKAGDNTGELFF. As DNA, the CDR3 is TGTGCCTGGAGAAAGGCAGGGGACAACACCGGGGAGCTGTTTTTT.

CDR3 residues: CASSLMGEAFF. The CDR3 bases are TGTGCCAGCAGCCTCATGGGCGAAGCTTTCTTT. The chain carries TRBV7-9 and TRBJ1-1; D call uncertain. There are 11 residues in the CDR3. V lost 5 bases to trimming and J lost 8 bases, with 9 bases between them. Germline-derived CDR1 and CDR2 are SEHNR and FQNEAQ (reference sequence).

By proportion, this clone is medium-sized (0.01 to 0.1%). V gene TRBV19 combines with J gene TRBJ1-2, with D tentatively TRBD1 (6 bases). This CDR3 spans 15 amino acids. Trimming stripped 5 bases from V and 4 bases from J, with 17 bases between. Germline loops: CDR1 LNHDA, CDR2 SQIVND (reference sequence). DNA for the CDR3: TGTGCCAGTAGTCCCCGGGGGGCCCTCGTCTATGGCTACACCTTC. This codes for CASSPRGALVYGYTF.